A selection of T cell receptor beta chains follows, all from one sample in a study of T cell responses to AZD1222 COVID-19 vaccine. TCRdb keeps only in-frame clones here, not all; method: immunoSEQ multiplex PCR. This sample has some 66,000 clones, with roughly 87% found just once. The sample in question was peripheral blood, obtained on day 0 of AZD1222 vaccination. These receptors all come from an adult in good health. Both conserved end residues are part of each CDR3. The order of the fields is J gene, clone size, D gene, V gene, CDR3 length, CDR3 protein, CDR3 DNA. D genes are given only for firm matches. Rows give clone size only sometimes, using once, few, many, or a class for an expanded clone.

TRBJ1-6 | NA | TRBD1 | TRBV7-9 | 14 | CASTQGQSNSPLHF | TGTGCCAGCACCCAGGGACAGTCGAATTCACCCCTCCACTTT
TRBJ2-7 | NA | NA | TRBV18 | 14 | CASSPSPTTFEQYF | TGTGCCAGCTCACCATCTCCAACAACTTTCGAGCAGTACTTC
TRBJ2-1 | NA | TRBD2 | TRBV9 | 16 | CASSVGFGGLGNEQFF | TGTGCCAGCAGCGTAGGGTTTGGGGGACTAGGGAATGAGCAGTTCTTC
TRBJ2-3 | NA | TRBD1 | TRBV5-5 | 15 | CASSFIQGATDTQYF | TGTGCCAGCAGCTTTATCCAGGGGGCTACAGATACGCAGTATTTT
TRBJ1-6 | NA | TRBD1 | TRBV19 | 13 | CASGRQGEPPLHF | TGTGCCAGTGGTCGACAGGGGGAGCCACCCCTCCACTTT
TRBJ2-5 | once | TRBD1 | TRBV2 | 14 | CASSPGQGKETQYF | TGTGCCAGCAGTCCGGGACAGGGGAAAGAGACCCAGTACTTC
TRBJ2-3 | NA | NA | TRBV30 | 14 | CAWSPGTSTDTQYF | TGTGCCTGGAGTCCAGGGACTTCCACAGATACGCAGTATTTT
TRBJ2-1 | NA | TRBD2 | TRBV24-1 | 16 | CATSGIRTSGRSEQFF | TGTGCCACCAGTGGCATCCGTACTAGCGGGAGGAGTGAGCAGTTCTTC
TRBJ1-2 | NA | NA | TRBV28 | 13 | CASSFDGFRGYTF | TGTGCCAGCAGTTTTGACGGGTTTCGGGGCTACACCTTC
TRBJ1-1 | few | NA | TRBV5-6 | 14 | CASSFLFQGLQAFF | TGTGCCAGCAGCTTCCTATTCCAGGGGTTACAAGCTTTCTTT
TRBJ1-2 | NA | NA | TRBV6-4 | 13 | CANPWRVSLGYTF | TGTGCCAACCCCTGGAGGGTGTCCTTGGGCTACACCTTC
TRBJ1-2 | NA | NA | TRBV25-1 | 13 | CASSEGGNYGYTF | TGTGCCAGCAGTGAAGGCGGAAACTATGGCTACACCTTC
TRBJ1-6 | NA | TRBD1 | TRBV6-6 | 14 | CASSFTGEKSPLHF | TGTGCCAGCAGTTTCACAGGGGAGAAGTCACCCCTCCACTTT
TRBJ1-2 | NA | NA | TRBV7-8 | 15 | CASSFSGGGLRGYTF | TGTGCCAGCAGCTTCAGCGGAGGGGGTCTTCGTGGCTACACCTTC
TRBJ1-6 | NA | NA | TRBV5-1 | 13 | CASSLWANSPLHF | TGCGCCAGCAGCTTGTGGGCTAATTCACCCCTCCACTTT
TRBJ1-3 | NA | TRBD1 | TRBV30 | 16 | CAWSVRTGPSGNTIYF | TGTGCCTGGAGTGTTAGGACAGGACCCTCTGGAAACACCATATATTTT
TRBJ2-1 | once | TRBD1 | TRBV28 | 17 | CASSPNRGASSYNEQFF | TGTGCCAGCAGCCCAAACAGGGGGGCGAGCTCCTACAATGAGCAGTTCTTC
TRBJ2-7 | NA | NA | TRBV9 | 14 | CASSQAGTPYEQYF | TGTGCCAGCAGCCAGGCCGGGACACCTTACGAGCAGTACTTC
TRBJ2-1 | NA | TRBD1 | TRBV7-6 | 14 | CASSLAPGGNEQFF | TGTGCCAGCAGCTTAGCGCCAGGGGGCAATGAGCAGTTCTTC
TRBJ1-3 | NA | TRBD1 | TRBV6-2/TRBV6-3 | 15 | CASSYSRTGGDTIYF | TGTGCCAGCAGTTACTCCCGGACAGGGGGAGACACCATATATTTT
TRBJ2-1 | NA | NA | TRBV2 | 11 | CASTPTNEQFF | TGTGCCAGCACCCCTACCAATGAGCAGTTCTTC
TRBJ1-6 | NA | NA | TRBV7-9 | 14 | CASSSSGGNSPLHF | TGTGCCAGCAGCTCCTCCGGGGGGAATTCACCCCTCCACTTT
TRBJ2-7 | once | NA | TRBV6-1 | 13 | CASSEGSSYEQYF | TGTGCCAGCAGTGAGGGCAGTTCCTACGAGCAGTACTTC
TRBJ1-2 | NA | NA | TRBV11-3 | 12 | CASSSRQPGYTF | TGTGCCAGCAGCTCGCGACAACCCGGCTACACCTTC
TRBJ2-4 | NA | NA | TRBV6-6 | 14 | CAAGQGGTKNIQYF | TGTGCCGCCGGGCAGGGGGGAACCAAAAACATTCAGTACTTC
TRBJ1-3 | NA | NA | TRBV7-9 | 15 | CASSLQSRAGNTIYF | TGTGCCAGCAGCTTACAGAGCAGGGCTGGAAACACCATATATTTT
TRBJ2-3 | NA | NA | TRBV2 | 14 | CAGYPGRTTDTQYF | TGTGCCGGTTACCCGGGACGCACCACAGATACGCAGTATTTT
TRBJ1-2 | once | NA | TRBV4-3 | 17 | CASSQVAARGDRYGYTF | TGCGCCAGCAGCCAGGTTGCGGCCAGGGGCGATCGCTATGGCTACACCTTC
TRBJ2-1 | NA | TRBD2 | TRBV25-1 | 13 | CASTLAGDNEQFF | TGTGCCAGCACTCTAGCGGGAGATAATGAGCAGTTCTTC
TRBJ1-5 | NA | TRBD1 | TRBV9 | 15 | CASSLGTGPGQPQHF | TGTGCCAGCAGCCTCGGGACAGGGCCAGGTCAGCCCCAGCATTTT
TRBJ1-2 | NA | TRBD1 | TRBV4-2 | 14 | CATRRTGEFYGYTF | TGTGCCACCCGGAGGACAGGGGAATTCTATGGCTACACCTTC
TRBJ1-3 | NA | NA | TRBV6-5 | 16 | CASSYTRTVGGNTIYF | TGTGCCAGCAGTTACACCAGGACAGTGGGTGGAAACACCATATATTTT
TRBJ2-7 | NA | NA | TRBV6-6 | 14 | CASRPGLISYEQYF | TGTGCCAGCAGACCGGGACTCATCTCCTACGAGCAGTACTTC
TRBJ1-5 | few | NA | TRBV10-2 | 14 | CASSDLGVDQPQHF | TGCGCCAGCAGTGACCTGGGGGTAGATCAGCCCCAGCATTTT
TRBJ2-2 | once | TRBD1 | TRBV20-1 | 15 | CSASIPGQGSGELFF | TGCAGTGCTAGTATACCGGGACAGGGGAGCGGGGAGCTGTTTTTT
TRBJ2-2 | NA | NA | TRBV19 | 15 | CASKTDSKGTGELFF | TGTGCCAGTAAAACCGACAGTAAAGGCACCGGGGAGCTGTTTTTT
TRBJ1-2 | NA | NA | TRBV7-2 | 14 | CASARLATDYGYTF | TGTGCCAGCGCCCGACTCGCTACCGATTATGGCTACACCTTC
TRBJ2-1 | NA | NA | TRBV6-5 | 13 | CASSYRLDNEQFF | TGTGCCAGCAGTTATCGGCTCGACAATGAGCAGTTCTTC
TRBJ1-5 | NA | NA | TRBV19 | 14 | CASSINWGNQPQHF | TGTGCCAGTAGTATAAATTGGGGCAATCAGCCCCAGCATTTT
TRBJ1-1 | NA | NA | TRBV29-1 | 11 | CTVSGGREAFF | TGCACGGTATCAGGCGGCCGTGAAGCTTTCTTT
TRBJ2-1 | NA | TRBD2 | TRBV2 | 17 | CASETSGGSSSYNEQFF | TGTGCCAGTGAGACTAGCGGGGGATCCTCCTCCTACAATGAGCAGTTCTTC
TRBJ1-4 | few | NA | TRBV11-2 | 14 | CASSLGTGGRKLFF | TGTGCCAGCAGCTTGGGCACCGGCGGGCGAAAACTGTTTTTT
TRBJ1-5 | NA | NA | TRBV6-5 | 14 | CASSSRTADQPQHF | TGTGCCAGCAGTTCCCGCACAGCCGATCAGCCCCAGCATTTT
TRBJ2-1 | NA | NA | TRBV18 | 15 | CASSPGTRGDNEQFF | TGTGCCAGCTCACCGGGGACCAGGGGGGACAATGAGCAGTTCTTC
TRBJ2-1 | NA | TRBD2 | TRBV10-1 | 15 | CASSDMGEGHNEQFF | TGCGCCAGCAGTGATATGGGGGAGGGCCACAATGAGCAGTTCTTC